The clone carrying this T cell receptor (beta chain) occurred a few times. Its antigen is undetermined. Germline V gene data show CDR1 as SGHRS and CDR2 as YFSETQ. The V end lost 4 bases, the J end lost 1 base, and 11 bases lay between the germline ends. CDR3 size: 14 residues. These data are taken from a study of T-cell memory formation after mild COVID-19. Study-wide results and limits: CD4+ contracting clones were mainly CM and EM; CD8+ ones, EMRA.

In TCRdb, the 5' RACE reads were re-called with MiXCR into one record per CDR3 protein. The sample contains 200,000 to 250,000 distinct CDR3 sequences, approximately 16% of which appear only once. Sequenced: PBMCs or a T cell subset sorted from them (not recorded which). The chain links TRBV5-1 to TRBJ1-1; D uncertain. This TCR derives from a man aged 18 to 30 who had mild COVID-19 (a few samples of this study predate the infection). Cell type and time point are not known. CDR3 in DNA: TGCGCCAGCAGCCCTACCCCTAGGAACACTGAAGCTTTCTTT. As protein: CASSPTPRNTEAFF.